The next 24 T cell receptor beta chains were all read from a single sample in a study of human T cells and chemical hapten exposure. The sample's time point: patch test 2, 6 weeks after DPC sensitization. The treatment here: therapeutic diphenylcyclopropenone sensitization with weekly scalp DPC. In TCRdb, the RACE reads were re-called with MiXCR into one record per CDR3 protein. The profile shows more than 110,000 distinct CDR3 sequences, approximately 12% of them singletons. The sequencing used whole blood, collected in connection with sensitization to the hapten diphenylcyclopropenone (DPC). The receptors derive from a woman in her 50s with alopecia areata. Some clones in this sample may be carry-over from other donors' samples.

This clonotype was counted between two and nine times. V is TRBV12-3 or TRBV12-4 and J is TRBJ2-2; 7 bases map to TRBD1. The CDR3 extends over 15 amino acids. J was trimmed by 3 bases and V by 6 bases; bases with no gene match: 7. The CDR3 loop reads CASSRLDRDTGELFF. DNA for the CDR3: TGTGCCAGCAGCCGCCTCGACAGGGACACCGGGGAGCTGTTTTTT.

This clonotype was seen a handful of times. The chain uses TRBV19 and TRBJ1-5, with no clear D. V gave up 5 bases and J gave up 6 bases, with 20 bases separating them. Germline V gene data show CDR1 as LNHDA and CDR2 as SQIVND (reference sequence). The CDR3 is made up of 16 amino acids. Written as DNA, the CDR3 is TGTGCCAGTAGTCCTAGGGCGTCTAAGGATCCTCAGCCCCAGCATTTT. This translates into CASSPRASKDPQPQHF.

This clonotype has more than one count but fewer than ten. This chain connects TRBV12-3 or TRBV12-4 to TRBJ2-7; 10 positions agree with TRBD2. Trimming cost V 6 bases and J 2 bases; bases outside gene matches: 7. This CDR3 has 15 amino acids. In DNA, the CDR3 is TGTGCCAGCAGGGTCGGACTAGCGGAGACCTACGAGCAGTACTTC. The encoded protein is CASRVGLAETYEQYF.

This clonotype was found a few times. The gene calls are TRBV29-1 and TRBJ2-3; 12 positions match TRBD1. This CDR3 region has 16 residues. CDR1 is SQVTM and CDR2 is ANQGSEA in the germline V gene. V gave up 0 bases and J gave up 6 bases; unmatched junction bases: 7. CDR3 protein: CSVEDRGQGARDTQYF. CDR3 bases: TGCAGCGTTGAAGATCGGGGACAGGGGGCAAGGGATACGCAGTATTTT.

V and J are TRBV20-1 and TRBJ2-6; D is unclear. CDR1 is DFQATT, CDR2 SNEGSKA, per germline (reference sequence). V was clipped by 0 bases and J by 0 bases, with 6 bases between them. The CDR3 is 15 residues long. CDR3 nucleotides: TGCAGTGCTAGAGACCAGGACTCTGGGGCCAACGTCCTGACTTTC. Protein: CSARDQDSGANVLTF.

The chain uses TRBV14 and TRBJ1-1; no reliable D call. Germline lookup yields CDR1 SGHDN and CDR2 FVKESK. The CDR3 contains 13 residues. V was pared by 3 bases and J by 0 bases, with 5 bases between. CDR3 in amino acids: CASSQYMNTEAFF. CDR3 DNA sequence: TGTGCCAGCAGCCAGTATATGAACACTGAAGCTTTCTTT. Filled out from reference TRBV14 and TRBJ1-1, the complete variable domain reads EAGVTQFPSHSVIEKGQTVTLRCDPISGHDNLYWYRRVMGKEIKFLLHFVKESKQDESGMPNNRFLAERTGGTYSTLKVQPAELEDSGVYFCASSQYMNTEAFFGQGTRLTVV.

This clonotype showed up many times. The genes are TRBV30 and TRBJ2-7, with TRBD1 matching over 9 bases. The ends lost 1 base at V and 3 bases at J; junction bases unmatched: 4. CDR1 and CDR2 from the germline V gene are GTSNPN and SVGIG (reference sequence). The CDR3 is 14 amino acids. The CDR3 nucleotides are TGTGCCTGGAGTGGGGGACAGGGTTTCTACGAGCAGTACTTC. Translated: CAWSGGQGFYEQYF.

This clonotype was seen repeatedly, ten times or more. This chain links TRBV12-3 or TRBV12-4 with TRBJ2-3; D possibly matches TRBD1 or TRBD2 (5 bases each). This CDR3 region has 14 residues. Trimming removed 4 bases at V and 0 bases at J, with 8 bases between. CDR3 amino acids: CASSSGASTDTQYF. In DNA, the CDR3 is TGTGCCAGCAGTTCCGGGGCTAGCACAGATACGCAGTATTTT.

This clonotype was counted ten times or more. V is TRBV18 and J is TRBJ2-7, with D perhaps matching TRBD2 (6 bases). Trimming shortened V by 0 bases and J by 6 bases, and 6 bases separated the two germline ends. In germline, CDR1 is KGHSH, CDR2 LQKENI. The CDR3 totals 12 residues. The CDR3 sequence: CASSPPGGEQYF. CDR3 bases: TGTGCCAGCTCACCACCGGGGGGCGAGCAGTACTTC.

The chain has TRBV20-1 and TRBJ2-7; possibly TRBD1 or TRBD2 for D (5 bases each). The V end lost 6 bases, the J end lost 3 bases, and 18 bases lay between the germline ends. Germline V gene sequence: CDR1 DFQATT, CDR2 SNEGSKA (reference sequence). The length of the CDR3 is 14 residues. The CDR3 DNA reads TGCAGTGCCGACCTGGGGGACCGGTACTACGAGCAGTACTTC. Its translation is CSADLGDRYYEQYF.

In its sample, this clonotype was seen many times. The chain uses TRBV11-2 and TRBJ1-2; D remains unclear. Trimming removed 2 bases from V and 6 bases from J, with 10 bases in between. Germline-derived CDR1 and CDR2 are SGHAT and FQNNGV. The CDR3 extends over 13 amino acids. CDR3 coding DNA: TGTGCCAGCAGCTTAAAAGAAGGGAATGGCTACACCTTC. Translation: CASSLKEGNGYTF.

This clonotype was seen repeatedly, ten times or more. This chain joins TRBV6-6 and TRBJ1-4; D gene ambiguous. Germline V gene sequence: CDR1 MNHNY, CDR2 SVGAGI (reference sequence). The CDR3 spans 12 residues. V dropped 10 bases and J dropped 10 bases, with 16 bases sitting between them. The CDR3 loop reads CATAKGTGKLFF. The DNA of the CDR3 is TGTGCCACCGCAAAGGGAACGGGAAAACTGTTTTTT.

The chain joins TRBV15 to TRBJ1-1; weak D call: TRBD1 (5 bases). This CDR3 has 13 residues. Germline CDR1 is LNHNV and CDR2 is YYDKDF (reference sequence). V was clipped by 6 bases and J by 1 base, with 9 bases between them. CDR3 residues: CATRGDRNTEAFF. DNA for the CDR3: TGTGCCACCAGGGGGGACCGGAACACTGAAGCTTTCTTT.

This clonotype was counted only a few times. The genes are TRBV27 and TRBJ2-7; 10 bases map to TRBD2. V lost 3 bases and J lost 1; bases outside the gene matches: 3. Per the germline V gene, CDR1 is MNHEY and CDR2 is SMNVEV (reference sequence). There are 15 residues in the CDR3. The DNA of the CDR3 is TGTGCCAGCAGTTTGGTAGCGGGAGGATCCTACGAGCAGTACTTC. Amino acids: CASSLVAGGSYEQYF.

In nucleotides, the CDR3 is TGTGCCACCAGTGACCCGGTGGCAGGATCTGAGGAGCAGTACTTC. This gives the protein CATSDPVAGSEEQYF. The chain couples TRBV24-1 to TRBJ2-7, with unresolved D. The CDR3 is 15 amino acids. The germline V gene has CDR1 KGHDR and CDR2 SFDVKD. Deletions cut 4 bases from V and 7 bases from J, with 19 bases between.

This clonotype was seen ten or more times. This chain uses TRBV7-2 with TRBJ2-5; no reliable D call. The ends were cut back, 3 bases at V and 4 bases at J, with 15 bases in the middle. The CDR3 runs 15 residues. Germline V gene data show CDR1 as SGHTA and CDR2 as FQGNSA. DNA of the CDR3: TGTGCCAGCAGCTTGGTCAGTACCAAGGGAGAGACCCAGTACTTC. It translates to CASSLVSTKGETQYF.

The chain uses TRBV20-1 and TRBJ2-1; D is unclear. The germline V gene has CDR1 DFQATT and CDR2 SNEGSKA (reference sequence). The V and J ends lost 0 bases and 9 bases respectively, with 24 bases between them. CDR3 size: 17 residues. In DNA form, the CDR3 reads TGCAGTGCTAGAGACGCGTCAACGGCCGACTCGCCAATTGAGCAGTTCTTC. Its protein product is CSARDASTADSPIEQFF.

This clonotype was picked up many times. The rearrangement joins TRBV11-3 to TRBJ1-4; D unclear. Germline V CDR1 and CDR2: SGHNT, YENEEA. Trimming took off 3 bases at V and 3 bases at J, with 8 bases between the two ends. The CDR3 is 14 amino acids. CDR3 coding DNA: TGTGCCAGCAGCTTCGGAGCCTCTAATGAAAAACTGTTTTTT. Its protein product is CASSFGASNEKLFF.

For this clonotype: It may be a read error: a sequence one base away is much more abundant. V usage is TRBV19 and J usage is TRBJ2-7, with D perhaps TRBD1 (5 bases). Germline CDR1 and CDR2: LNHDA and SQIVND (reference sequence). The CDR3 spans 12 residues. V gave up 5 bases and J gave up 7 bases, with 12 bases separating them. The CDR3 spells CASSRQSGEQYF. In DNA form, the CDR3 reads TGTGCCAGTAGTCGACAGTCCGGGGAGCAGTACTTC.

This clonotype was recorded a few times. The CDR3 ends on some other residue instead of the conserved phenylalanine or tryptophan, so this is likely a read error. The chain joins TRBV12-3 or TRBV12-4 to TRBJ2-1, with a possible D match to TRBD2 (5 bases). The length of the CDR3 is 16 residues. The V and J ends lost 5 bases and 4 bases respectively, with 18 bases between them. The CDR3 DNA reads as TGTGCCAGCAGTGCCTTCCTGGGAGTCGATTACAATGAGCAGTTCCTC. The encoded protein is CASSAFLGVDYNEQFL.

In this sample, this clonotype turned up many times. The chain uses TRBV14 and TRBJ2-1; D may be TRBD2 (6 bases). V was pared by 0 bases and J by 9 bases, with 9 bases between. This CDR3 is built from 13 residues. CDR1 is SGHDN, CDR2 FVKESK, per germline. CDR3 nucleotide sequence: TGTGCCAGCAGCCAAGATCTAGCGAGTGAGCAGTTCTTC. It encodes CASSQDLASEQFF.

This clonotype was found many times. This sequence joins TRBV27 and TRBJ2-1; D gene uncertain. V was cut by 6 bases and J by 10 bases, with 10 bases left in between. The CDR3 contains 11 residues. CDR1 is MNHEY, CDR2 SMNVEV, per germline (reference sequence). The CDR3 sequence: CASSRLEEQFF. The CDR3 DNA sequence: TGTGCCAGCAGCCGGCTCGAGGAGCAGTTCTTC.

This clonotype was counted between two and nine times. The CDR3 region has the DNA TGTGCCAGCAGCTCCACTAGCGGCACAGATACGCAGTATTTT. The encoded protein is CASSSTSGTDTQYF. The chain combines TRBV7-3 with TRBJ2-3; 7 bases align to TRBD2. Trimming at V came to 4 bases and at J to 1 base, leaving 2 bases not matched to a gene. CDR1 is SGHTA and CDR2 is FQGTGA in the germline V gene. The CDR3 extends over 14 amino acids. Looking up the rest from reference TRBV7-3 and TRBJ2-3 gives the full variable domain: GAGVSQTPSNKVTEKGKYVELRCDPISGHTALYWYRQSLGQGPEFLIYFQGTGAADDSGLPNDRFFAVRPEGSVSTLKIQRTERGDSAVYLCASSSTSGTDTQYFGPGTRLTVL.

The chain is built from TRBV10-3 and TRBJ2-6; TRBD2 might be the D (6 bases). Germline V lookup: CDR1 ENHRY, CDR2 SYGVKD. The CDR3 spans 16 residues. V was clipped by 6 bases and J by 1 base, with 13 bases between them. CDR3 residues: CAISGSAGSGANVLTF. In nucleotides, the CDR3 is TGTGCCATCAGCGGGAGTGCTGGATCTGGGGCCAACGTCCTGACTTTC.